What follows describes a single T cell receptor beta chain. What it recognizes is unknown. Sequencing was limited to surgery cases with top T cell transcript signatures in brain tissue. Before surgery, patients took at least one anti-epileptic drug. Germline V gene lookup returns CDR1 PRHDT and CDR2 FYEKMQ (reference sequence). With 5 bases removed from V and 6 bases from J, the gap between germline ends came to 14 bases. This CDR3 has 13 residues. This specimen comes from a study of brain T cells in children with intractable seizures. Study-level points and caveats: Only CDR3 sequence similarity suggested viral specificity, without known HCMV serostatus. Pre- and post-surgery blood differed in depth, so pre-surgery absences may be undersampling.

Sequencing used immunoSEQ multiplex PCR; TCRdb keeps in-frame clones, though not all of them. This sample has 65,000 to 85,000 clones, with around 93% found just once. This receptor was obtained from a boy under two years old with tuberous sclerosis and intractable seizures. The sequencing here drew on peripheral blood, taken at surgery. V is TRBV13 and J is TRBJ2-7; tentatively, D is TRBD1 or TRBD2 (5 bases each). Written as DNA, the CDR3 is TGTGCCAGCAGCCCGGGGCTTAGGTCCGAGCAGTACTTC. Amino acid sequence: CASSPGLRSEQYF.